One and the same sample provided the 4 T cell receptor beta chains below, sequenced in a study of blood T cell repertoires in COVID-19. Clones were read by immunoSEQ multiplex PCR, and TCRdb kept only the in-frame ones, dropping some. This sample has roughly 130,000 clones, with roughly 83% found just once. The sequenced sample was peripheral blood. The receptors derive from a woman aged 45-65 years with acute or convalescent COVID-19.

This clone was counted a few times. This sequence joins TRBV5-1 and TRBJ2-1, with 14 bases fitting TRBD2. The CDR3 covers 19 residues. V shed 3 bases and J 0 bases; nucleotides not matched to a gene: 8. CDR1 and CDR2 from the germline V gene are SGHRS and YFSETQ. The CDR3 DNA follows: TGCGCCAGCAGCTGGGGGACTAGCGGGGGAGCTAGCTCCTACAATGAGCAGTTCTTC. Its protein product is CASSWGTSGGASSYNEQFF.

The gene calls are TRBV18 and TRBJ2-2; 8 bases map to TRBD1. Germline CDR1 KGHSH, CDR2 LQKENI. The CDR3 is 15 amino acids. Germline trimming cut 3 bases from V and 4 bases from J; bases unmatched to any gene: 4. The CDR3 region has the DNA TGTGCCAGCTCACCCGACAGGGGTTCCACCGGGGAGCTGTTTTTT. Protein: CASSPDRGSTGELFF.

This rearrangement joins TRBV2 to TRBJ2-7; 11 bases align to TRBD1. The length of the CDR3 is 13 residues. The germline gives CDR1 SNHLY, CDR2 FYNNEI. The V and J ends lost 7 bases and 7 bases, in that order; junction bases with no gene match: 6. CDR3 nucleotides: TGTGCCAGCATGAGAGGGACAGGGGGAGAGCAGTACTTC. This encodes CASMRGTGGEQYF. The full variable domain, in which reference TRBV2 and TRBJ2-7 provide the parts outside the CDR3, is EPEVTQTPSHQVTQMGQEVILRCVPISNHLYFYWYRQILGQKVEFLVSFYNNEISEKSEIFDDQFSVERPDGSNFTLKIRSTKLEDSAMYFCASMRGTGGEQYFGPGTRLTVT.

The CDR3 here is CASSNRDIEYQPQHF. CDR3 nucleotides: TGTGCCAGCAGCAACCGGGACATAGAATATCAGCCCCAGCATTTT. The genes are TRBV2 and TRBJ1-5; tentatively, D is TRBD1 (6 bases). CDR3 length: 15 residues. Deletions cut 6 bases from V and 5 bases from J, with 17 bases between. The germline gives CDR1 SNHLY, CDR2 FYNNEI.